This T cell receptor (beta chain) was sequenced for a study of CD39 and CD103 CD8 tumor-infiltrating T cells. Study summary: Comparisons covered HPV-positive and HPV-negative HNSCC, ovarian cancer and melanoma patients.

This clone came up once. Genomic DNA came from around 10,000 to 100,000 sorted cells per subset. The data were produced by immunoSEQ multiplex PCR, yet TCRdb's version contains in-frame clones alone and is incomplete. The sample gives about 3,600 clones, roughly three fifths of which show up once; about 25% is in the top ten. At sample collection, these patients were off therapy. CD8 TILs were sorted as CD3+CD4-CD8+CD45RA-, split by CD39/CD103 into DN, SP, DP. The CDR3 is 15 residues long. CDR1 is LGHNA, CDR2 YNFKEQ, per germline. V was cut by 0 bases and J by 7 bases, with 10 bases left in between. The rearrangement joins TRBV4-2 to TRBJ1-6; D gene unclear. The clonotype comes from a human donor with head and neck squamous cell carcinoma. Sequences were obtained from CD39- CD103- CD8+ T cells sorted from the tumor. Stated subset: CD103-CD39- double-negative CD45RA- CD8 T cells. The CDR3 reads CASSQDGRGNSPLHF. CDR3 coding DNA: TGTGCCAGCAGCCAAGATGGCCGGGGAAATTCACCCCTCCACTTT.